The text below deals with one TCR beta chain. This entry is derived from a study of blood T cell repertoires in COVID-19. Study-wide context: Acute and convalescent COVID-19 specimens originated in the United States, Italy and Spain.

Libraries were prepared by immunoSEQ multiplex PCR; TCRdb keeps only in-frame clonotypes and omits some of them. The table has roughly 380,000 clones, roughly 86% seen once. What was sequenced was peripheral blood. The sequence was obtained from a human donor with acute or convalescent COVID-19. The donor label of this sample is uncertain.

The CDR3 region has the DNA TGCAGCGTTGAACCGACAGACAATGAGCAGTTCTTC. Protein: CSVEPTDNEQFF. This chain joins TRBV29-1 and TRBJ2-1, with D maybe TRBD1 (5 bases). Trimming shortened V by 2 bases and J by 5 bases, and 7 bases separated the two germline ends. Germline V lookup: CDR1 SQVTM, CDR2 ANQGSEA. There are 12 residues in the CDR3.